This T cell receptor beta chain derives from a study of vaccination effects on CD4 cells after COVID-19. Study-level information: The cohort was immunized with two doses of either the BNT162b2 or mRNA-1273 vaccine.

CDR3 size: 13 residues. V lost 7 bases, J lost 9 bases, and 17 bases lay in between. Germline assignment: CDR1 LNHDA and CDR2 SQIVND (reference sequence). Under the ViraFEST assay, PBMC were stimulated with viral peptide pools so that antigen-specific CD4+ T cells expanded. Sequencing was performed afterwards. Having been cultured for around nine days, the cells underwent CD4+ T cell isolation. Vaccinated participants had no history of SARS-CoV-2 infection and tested negative for nucleocapsid antibodies. IL-2 medium took the place of half the medium on both days 3 and 7. General study findings and limits: Marked clonal contraction was seen late after vaccination (in both infection- and vaccine-induced clones). In healthy vaccinees, only 1 of 255 vaccine-induced clones cross-reacted with common cold coronaviruses.

With respect to this clone: Its antigen is currently unknown.

Clones were read by immunoSEQ multiplex PCR, and TCRdb kept only the in-frame ones, dropping some. The table records about 40,000 clones, under 70% of them present only once. The rearrangement links TRBV19 to TRBJ2-3, with a possible D match to TRBD2 (6 bases). This sequence was found in a human donor who received a COVID-19 vaccine. Source: CD4+ T cells from PBMCs cultured with HCoV-OC43 spike peptides, taken before COVID-19 vaccination. Subset defined: HCoV-OC43 spike overlapping peptide pool stimulation. The CDR3 DNA reads as TGTGCCAGTAAGGAACGGGGGACGGGCACGCAGTATTTT. Amino acid sequence: CASKERGTGTQYF. Variable domain in full (rest from reference TRBV19 and TRBJ2-3): DGGITQSPKYLFRKEGQNVTLSCEQNLNHDAMYWYRQDPGQGLRLIYYSQIVNDFQKGDIAEGYSVSREKKESFPLTVTSAQKNPTAFYLCASKERGTGTQYFGPGTRLTVL.